This T cell receptor beta chain was found in a study of CD8 T cells in Susac syndrome. The CDR3 runs to 14 residues. In germline, CDR1 is MGHRA, CDR2 YSYEKL. V was shortened by 0 bases and J by 7 bases, with 12 bases between the two germline ends. Random hexamers were used to reverse transcribe the RNA input (about 0.5 to 1 ug). TCRdb called the immunoSEQ multiplex PCR reads again in MiXCR, with one record for every CDR3 protein. The sample carries some 130,000 distinct CDR3 sequences, more than 75% recorded once. The receptor was derived from a human donor with multiple sclerosis. V is TRBV4-1 and J is TRBJ1-2; a possible D gene is TRBD1 (6 bases). Sequencing was carried out using CD8+ T cells from PBMCs. The DNA for the CDR3 is TGCGCCAGCAGCCAAGATGGGGGGGCCTTTGGCTACACCTTC. This gives the protein CASSQDGGAFGYTF.